This entry lists 2 T cell receptor beta chains sequenced from one sample in a study of shared clonotypes between healthy human individuals. Using immunoSEQ multiplex PCR, the repertoire was profiled, and TCRdb retains in-frame clones only, with some absent. The sample records a few million clones, roughly nine tenths being singletons. The specimen was naive CD4+ T cells sorted from blood. Subset indicated: CD45RA+ positively selected. These receptors came from a man aged 18 to 29 in good health.

In the case of this clone: The sample carries other DNA sequences with the same CDR3. This chain links TRBV5-1 with TRBJ2-5; the match to TRBD1 covers 8 bases. This CDR3 is built from 14 residues. V lost 3 bases, J lost 5 bases, and 6 bases stayed unmatched. The germline V gene encodes CDR1 SGHRS and CDR2 YFSETQ. CDR3 coding DNA: TGCGCCAGCAGCTCGACAGGGGCGGGGGAGACCCAGTACTTC. Its protein product is CASSSTGAGETQYF.

This rearrangement joins TRBV10-3 to TRBJ1-1; tentatively, D is TRBD1 (5 bases). The CDR3 covers 14 residues. The germline CDR1 and CDR2 sequences are ENHRY and SYGVKD. V lost 0 bases to trimming and J lost 6 bases, with 11 bases between them. CDR3 residues: CAISESKSGAEAFF. CDR3 in DNA: TGTGCCATCAGTGAGTCGAAGTCGGGGGCTGAAGCTTTCTTT.